This TCR beta chain is from a study of blood T cell repertoires in COVID-19. At the level of the study: Some COVID-19 samples were acute and others convalescent; all came from the United States, Italy and Spain. T cells, B-cell-depleted T cells, or PBMCs supplied cDNA or gDNA.

How the authors handled the data: Reference gene primers were amplified, and this amplification served to estimate nucleated cell counts. Clones were sequenced by immunoSEQ multiplex PCR, and TCRdb holds only the in-frame ones, with some missing. That table is the source of V, J and clone size, and D and trimming were worked out from the DNA. The sample carries around 210,000 clones, about 82% recorded once. CDR3 length: 17 amino acids. V lost 0 bases and J 3 bases, leaving 17 bases between the germline ends. Germline V CDR1 and CDR2: LGHDT, YNNKEL (reference sequence). The chain carries TRBV3-1 (or the pseudogene TRBV3-2) and TRBJ1-2; D might be TRBD1 (6 bases). The sequence derives from a man in his fifties with COVID-19, enrolled during active disease. Material for sequencing was peripheral blood. The CDR3 region is CASSQELWNRVYYGYTF. In nucleotides, the CDR3 is TGTGCCAGCAGCCAAGAATTATGGAACAGGGTATACTATGGCTACACCTTC.